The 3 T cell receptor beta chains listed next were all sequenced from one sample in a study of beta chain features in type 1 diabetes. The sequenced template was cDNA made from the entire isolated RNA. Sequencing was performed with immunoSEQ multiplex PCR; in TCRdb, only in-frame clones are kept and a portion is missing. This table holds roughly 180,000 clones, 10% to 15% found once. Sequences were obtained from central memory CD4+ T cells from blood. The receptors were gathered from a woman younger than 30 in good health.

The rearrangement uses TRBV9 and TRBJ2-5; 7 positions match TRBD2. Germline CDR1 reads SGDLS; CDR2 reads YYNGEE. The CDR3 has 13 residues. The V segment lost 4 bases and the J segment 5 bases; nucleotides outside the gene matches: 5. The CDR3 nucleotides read TGTGCCAGCAGCCCTAGGCGGGGGGAGACCCAGTACTTC. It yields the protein CASSPRRGETQYF.

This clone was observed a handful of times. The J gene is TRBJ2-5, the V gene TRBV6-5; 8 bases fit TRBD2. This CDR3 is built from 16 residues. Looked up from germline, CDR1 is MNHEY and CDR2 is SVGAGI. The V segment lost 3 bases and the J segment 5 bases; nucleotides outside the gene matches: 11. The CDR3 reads CASSYAGTSAAETQYF. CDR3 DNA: TGTGCCAGCAGTTATGCCGGGACTAGTGCCGCGGAGACCCAGTACTTC.

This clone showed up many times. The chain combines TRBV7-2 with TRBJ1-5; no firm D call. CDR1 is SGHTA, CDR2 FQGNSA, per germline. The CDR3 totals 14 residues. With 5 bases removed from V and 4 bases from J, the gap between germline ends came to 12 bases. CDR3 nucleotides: TGTGCCAGCAGCGGAAGGACGGGGAATCAGCCCCAGCATTTT. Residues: CASSGRTGNQPQHF.